Below, 30 T cell receptor beta chains from the same sample are listed, as sequenced in a study of cytomegalovirus exposure and HLA in healthy donors. Clones were read by immunoSEQ multiplex PCR, and TCRdb kept only the in-frame ones, dropping some. The sample records fewer than 150,000 clones, 88% being singletons. Sequencing was done on a sample of PBMCs. The origin of the receptors is a woman aged 18-29 years in good health and CMV-seropositive.

The V and J genes are TRBV5-5 and TRBJ1-2, with 7 positions matching TRBD1. This CDR3 has 15 residues. Trimming removed 1 base from V and 6 bases from J; junction bases left unmatched: 9. Germline values: CDR1 SGHKS, CDR2 YYEKEE (reference sequence). Here the CDR3 reads CASSLRIGTDDGYTF. For the CDR3, the DNA is TGTGCCAGCAGCTTGCGGATAGGGACAGATGATGGCTACACCTTC. The variable domain in full, with the rest retrieved from reference TRBV5-5 and TRBJ1-2, is DAGVTQSPTHLIKTRGQQVTLRCSPISGHKSVSWYQQVLGQGPQFIFQYYEKEERGRGNFPDRFSARQFPNYSSELNVNALLLGDSALYLCASSLRIGTDDGYTFGSGTRLTVV.

This chain joins TRBV19 and TRBJ1-5; D is uncertain. Between the trimmed V and J ends, which lost 1 base and 3 bases, there was a span of 10 bases. Germline assignment: CDR1 LNHDA and CDR2 SQIVND (reference sequence). The CDR3 contains 15 residues. DNA of the CDR3: TGTGCCAGTAGTATAGGAGGAGTCGACAATCAGCCCCAGCATTTT. This gives the protein CASSIGGVDNQPQHF.

The rearrangement uses TRBV5-1 and TRBJ2-7; possibly TRBD2 for D (6 bases). V was pared by 4 bases and J by 3 bases, with 17 bases between. CDR1 and CDR2 from the germline V gene are SGHRS and YFSETQ. The CDR3 runs to 15 residues. Here the CDR3 reads CASSARGEPIYEQYF. CDR3 sequence (DNA): TGCGCCAGCAGCGCGCGCGGGGAACCCATCTACGAGCAGTACTTC.

The gene calls are TRBV5-6 and TRBJ1-1; possibly TRBD1 for D (5 bases). The CDR3 loop spans 13 amino acids. Per germline, CDR1 SGHDT and CDR2 YYEEEE. Deletions cut 0 bases from V and 9 bases from J, with 12 bases between. CDR3 sequence (DNA): TGTGCCAGCAGCTTGGGTTTCAGGGTTAAAGCTTTCTTT. It is translated as CASSLGFRVKAFF.

V usage is TRBV5-4 and J usage is TRBJ2-5, with D maybe TRBD1 (6 bases). The CDR3 spans 16 residues. Trimming took 4 bases from V and 5 from J, leaving 21 bases between them. In germline, CDR1 is SGHNT, CDR2 YYREEE (reference sequence). CDR3 loop: CASSLSRITGMETQYF. Here the CDR3 DNA reads TGTGCCAGCAGCCTAAGTCGCATTACAGGGATGGAGACCCAGTACTTC.

This rearrangement joins TRBV5-1 to TRBJ2-7; weak D call: TRBD2 (5 bases). The CDR3 contains 15 residues. Germline V CDR1 and CDR2: SGHRS, YFSETQ. V was pared by 1 base and J by 1 base, with 12 bases between. This chain's CDR3 is CASSLYGERSYEQYF. The CDR3 DNA follows: TGCGCCAGCAGCTTGTACGGGGAAAGGTCCTACGAGCAGTACTTC.

V and J are TRBV10-3 and TRBJ2-5; 10 bases are a match to TRBD2. Losses at the gene ends were 2 bases for V and 1 base for J; bases not matched to a gene: 4. CDR1 ENHRY and CDR2 SYGVKD come from the germline V gene. This CDR3 is 16 amino acids long. The CDR3 region is CAISEGTSGTQETQYF. The CDR3 DNA reads TGTGCCATCAGTGAGGGCACTAGCGGGACCCAAGAGACCCAGTACTTC.

CDR3 loop: CASSLLAGVADTQYF. The CDR3 DNA reads TGTGCCAGCAGTCTCCTAGCGGGAGTAGCAGATACGCAGTATTTT. The chain links TRBV6-5 to TRBJ2-3; 10 bases fit TRBD2. V was pared by 5 bases and J by 4 bases, with 6 bases of the junction left unmatched. Germline V gene data show CDR1 as MNHEY and CDR2 as SVGAGI. CDR3 size: 15 residues.

This sequence joins TRBV19 and TRBJ1-1; 8 positions match TRBD1. The CDR3 consists of 15 residues. Germline V CDR1 and CDR2: LNHDA, SQIVND (reference sequence). J gave up 5 bases and V 2 bases, and 7 bases lay outside the gene matches. CDR3 in amino acids: CASSILGQGTTEAFF. CDR3 bases: TGTGCCAGTAGTATACTAGGACAGGGAACGACTGAAGCTTTCTTT.

This chain links TRBV2 with TRBJ2-1; D might be TRBD1 (5 bases). Deletions cut 3 bases from V and 0 bases from J, with 9 bases between. CDR1 and CDR2 (germline): SNHLY, FYNNEI. The CDR3 is 15 residues long. The CDR3 nucleotides are TGTGCCAGCAGTGAGCAGGGTAGCTCCTACAATGAGCAGTTCTTC. Translation: CASSEQGSSYNEQFF.

V and J are TRBV5-4 and TRBJ2-5; 8 bases line up with TRBD1. V gave up 0 bases and J gave up 5 bases; unmatched junction bases: 0. The germline V gene encodes CDR1 SGHNT and CDR2 YYREEE (reference sequence). The CDR3 length is 13 residues. CDR3 in DNA: TGTGCCAGCAGCTTGGGGACAGGGGAGACCCAGTACTTC. It translates to CASSLGTGETQYF.

The chain combines TRBV6-5 with TRBJ2-1; 15 positions match TRBD2. CDR3 length: 15 amino acids. Germline CDR1 MNHEY, CDR2 SVGAGI. Trimming took 2 bases from V and 7 from J; bases not matched to a gene: 0. In nucleotides, the CDR3 is TGTGCCAGCAGTTACGGACTAGCGGGAGGGAATGAGCAGTTCTTC. Amino acids: CASSYGLAGGNEQFF.

The genes are TRBV19 and TRBJ1-2, with TRBD1 as a possible D gene (6 bases). The germline V and J ends were trimmed by 5 bases and 8 bases, with 18 bases remaining between them. CDR3 length: 14 amino acids. Germline loops: CDR1 LNHDA, CDR2 SQIVND (reference sequence). DNA for the CDR3: TGTGCCAGTAGTGATGTTGGGGACATACCCGGCTACACCTTC. Its protein is CASSDVGDIPGYTF.

This clone was seen more than once but under ten times. The chain carries TRBV10-3 and TRBJ1-2, with 8 nucleotides matching TRBD1. Unmatched junction bases numbered 12, after V lost 10 bases and J lost 2 bases. This CDR3 comprises 15 residues. Germline V gives CDR1 ENHRY, CDR2 SYGVKD. The CDR3 DNA is TGTGCCACCGAGCCAGAGGGACAGGACAACTATGGCTACACCTTC. This translates into CATEPEGQDNYGYTF.

This sequence joins TRBV15 and TRBJ2-4; the D gene is possibly TRBD1 (5 bases). This CDR3 has 15 amino acids. Germline CDR1 and CDR2: LNHNV and YYDKDF (reference sequence). The V end was cut by 3 bases, the J end by 6 bases, with 15 bases between. For the CDR3, the DNA is TGTGCCACCAGCAGGTACGCGGCAGGGTTAAACATTCAGTACTTC. It specifies CATSRYAAGLNIQYF.

Only one count was recorded for this clone. The V gene is TRBV4-2, the J gene TRBJ2-3, with D tentatively TRBD2 (5 bases). V dropped 0 bases and J dropped 6 bases, with 19 bases sitting between them. Germline assignment: CDR1 LGHNA and CDR2 YNFKEQ. The CDR3 runs to 17 residues. DNA for the CDR3: TGTGCCAGCAGCCAAGATAGGAGGCTAGAACCCCCCGATACGCAGTATTTT. Residues: CASSQDRRLEPPDTQYF.

This chain links TRBV18 with TRBJ1-1; TRBD1 agrees at 7 bases. The CDR3 loop spans 13 amino acids. Per the germline V gene, CDR1 is KGHSH and CDR2 is LQKENI. With V trimmed by 4 bases and J by 5 bases, 4 bases remained unmatched. CDR3 sequence (DNA): TGTGCCAGCTCACTGACAGGGAAGACTGAAGCTTTCTTT. Encoded protein: CASSLTGKTEAFF.

V is TRBV6-1 and J is TRBJ2-1; TRBD2 matches at 10 bases. Germline V lookup: CDR1 MNHNS, CDR2 SASEGT. V gave up 0 bases and J gave up 7 bases; unmatched junction bases: 9. The CDR3 runs to 17 residues. Here the CDR3 reads CASSEAGSSGSWNEQFF. Here the CDR3 DNA reads TGTGCCAGCAGTGAAGCCGGGTCTAGCGGGAGTTGGAATGAGCAGTTCTTC.

The V gene is TRBV10-3, the J gene TRBJ1-4, with D maybe TRBD1 (6 bases). Germline V gene lookup returns CDR1 ENHRY and CDR2 SYGVKD. Trimming took 0 bases from V and 8 from J, leaving 16 bases between them. The CDR3 runs to 16 residues. CDR3 nucleotide sequence: TGTGCCATCAGTGAGTCCGGACCCGGACAGCAAGAAAAACTGTTTTTT. Its protein product is CAISESGPGQQEKLFF.

This chain uses TRBV27 with TRBJ2-7, with TRBD2 matching 9 bases. The V segment lost 2 bases and the J segment 2 bases; nucleotides outside the gene matches: 4. The germline V gene has CDR1 MNHEY and CDR2 SMNVEV (reference sequence). The CDR3 loop spans 15 amino acids. The CDR3 nucleotides are TGTGCCAGCAGTTTAGGAGCGGGAGGTACCTACGAGCAGTACTTC. This codes for CASSLGAGGTYEQYF.

The genes are TRBV19 and TRBJ2-3, with 7 bases aligning to TRBD1. The CDR3 runs to 16 residues. Trimming cost V 3 bases and J 1 base; bases outside gene matches: 7. CDR1 is LNHDA, CDR2 SQIVND, per germline (reference sequence). DNA for the CDR3: TGTGCCAGTAGTATGAGGATTACAGGGGGCACAGATACGCAGTATTTT. Protein product: CASSMRITGGTDTQYF.

The rearrangement uses TRBV7-2 and TRBJ2-5, with 7 bases matching TRBD2. Germline CDR1 and CDR2: SGHTA and FQGNSA. Unmatched junction bases numbered 8, after V lost 8 bases and J lost 2 bases. CDR3 size: 14 residues. The CDR3 bases are TGTGCCAGCTCCCGGTGGGGAGGGCAAGAGACCCAGTACTTC. This codes for CASSRWGGQETQYF.

The chain has TRBV5-1 and TRBJ2-7, with 11 bases matching TRBD2. Germline trimming cut 4 bases from V and 3 bases from J; bases unmatched to any gene: 6. This CDR3 is built from 15 residues. CDR1 SGHRS and CDR2 YFSETQ come from the germline V gene. The CDR3 DNA sequence: TGCGCCAGCAGCCCCTCGGGACTAGCGGTCTACGAGCAGTACTTC. Translated: CASSPSGLAVYEQYF.

This clone was recorded once. Here the CDR3 DNA reads TGTGCCAGCAGCGTAAAGACTAGCGGGAGGGCCCGTCCCTATGAGCAGTTCTTC. Translating gives CASSVKTSGRARPYEQFF. V is TRBV7-2 and J is TRBJ2-1, with TRBD2 identical over 14 bases. The germline CDR1 and CDR2 sequences are SGHTA and FQGNSA. The V gene end was trimmed by 5 bases and the J gene end by 8 bases; junction bases not matched to a gene: 14. The CDR3 is 18 residues long.

Only a few counts were recorded for this clone. The chain combines TRBV18 with TRBJ1-2; TRBD1 matches at 7 bases. V dropped 8 bases and J dropped 2; count of bases not matched to a gene: 8. CDR3 length equals 14 residues. Germline V gene sequence: CDR1 KGHSH, CDR2 LQKENI. The CDR3, as DNA: TGTGCCAGCAGAGCGACAGGGAGCAACTATGGCTACACCTTC. It is translated as CASRATGSNYGYTF.

CDR3 amino acids: CASSQEVRRADPNYGYTF. DNA of the CDR3: TGCGCCAGCAGCCAAGAGGTTCGGCGGGCAGACCCTAACTATGGCTACACCTTC. The chain combines TRBV4-3 with TRBJ1-2; D ambiguous. Trimming pared 0 bases from V and 0 bases from J, leaving 17 bases between. The CDR3 is 18 residues long. Germline V gene sequence: CDR1 LGHNA, CDR2 YSLEER.

The rearrangement links TRBV5-1 to TRBJ2-7; 7 bases align to TRBD2. CDR1 is SGHRS, CDR2 YFSETQ, per germline. V was pared by 4 bases and J by 0 bases, with 7 bases of the junction left unmatched. The CDR3 runs to 15 residues. In nucleotides, the CDR3 is TGCGCCAGCAGCCCGCAAGCGGGATTCTCCTACGAGCAGTACTTC. It codes for CASSPQAGFSYEQYF.

The rearrangement joins TRBV4-3 to TRBJ2-3; a possible D gene is TRBD2 (6 bases). Germline V gene lookup returns CDR1 LGHNA and CDR2 YSLEER. CDR3 length: 16 amino acids. Trimming stripped 0 bases from V and 2 bases from J, with 12 bases between. The CDR3 nucleotides are TGCGCCAGCAGCCAAGATCATGTAGCGGCCACAGATACGCAGTATTTT. Translation gives CASSQDHVAATDTQYF.

This clone was observed once. The chain carries TRBV7-2 and TRBJ2-7; TRBD2 aligns across 8 bases. The CDR3 has 18 residues. Germline V gives CDR1 SGHTA, CDR2 FQGNSA. J was trimmed by 4 bases and V by 5 bases; bases with no gene match: 19. The CDR3 here is CASSRGLGGASFNYEQYF. Written as DNA, the CDR3 is TGTGCCAGCAGCCGAGGCCTCGGGGGGGCCTCATTTAATTACGAGCAGTACTTC.

This chain connects TRBV19 to TRBJ2-7; 7 nucleotides line up with TRBD1. CDR3 length equals 13 residues. The J segment lost 7 bases and the V segment lost 6 bases, leaving 9 bases of the junction unmatched. Germline-derived CDR1 and CDR2 are LNHDA and SQIVND (reference sequence). The CDR3 reads CASSQTQGYEQYF. The CDR3 DNA reads as TGTGCCAGTAGCCAAACACAGGGGTATGAGCAGTACTTC.